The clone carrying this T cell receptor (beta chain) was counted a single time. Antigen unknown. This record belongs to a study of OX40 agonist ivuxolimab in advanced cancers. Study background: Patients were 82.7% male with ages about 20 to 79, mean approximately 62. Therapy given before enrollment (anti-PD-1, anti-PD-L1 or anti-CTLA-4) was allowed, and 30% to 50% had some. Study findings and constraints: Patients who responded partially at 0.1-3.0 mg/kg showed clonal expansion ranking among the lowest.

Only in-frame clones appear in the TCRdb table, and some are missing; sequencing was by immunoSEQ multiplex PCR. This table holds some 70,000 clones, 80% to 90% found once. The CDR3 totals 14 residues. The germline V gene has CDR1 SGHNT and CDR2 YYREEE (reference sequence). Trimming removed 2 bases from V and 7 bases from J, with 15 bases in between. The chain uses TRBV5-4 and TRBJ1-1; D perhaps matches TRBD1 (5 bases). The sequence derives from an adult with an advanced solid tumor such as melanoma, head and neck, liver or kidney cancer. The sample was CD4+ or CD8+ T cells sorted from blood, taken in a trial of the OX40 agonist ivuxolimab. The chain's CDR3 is CASSFLQGGSEAFF. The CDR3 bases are TGTGCCAGCAGCTTTCTCCAGGGAGGCAGTGAAGCTTTCTTT.